The 2 T cell receptor beta chains presented below share a single source sample, sequenced in a study of blood T cell repertoires in COVID-19. Produced via immunoSEQ multiplex PCR; TCRdb's table is partial and in-frame only. The sample carries roughly 120,000 clones, 80% to 90% recorded once. Sequenced sample: peripheral blood. Source of these receptors: a woman aged 50 to 60 with active or convalescent COVID-19.

This clone was observed once. CDR3 region: CATSERRTVWAGELFF. Here the CDR3 DNA reads TGTGCCACCAGTGAGCGTCGGACAGTCTGGGCCGGGGAGCTGTTTTTT. V usage is TRBV24-1 and J usage is TRBJ2-2; D may be TRBD1 (6 bases). Per germline, CDR1 KGHDR and CDR2 SFDVKD. This CDR3 contains 16 residues. The germline V and J ends were trimmed by 4 bases and 6 bases, with 17 bases remaining between them.

V usage is TRBV7-2 and J usage is TRBJ2-1, with TRBD2 matching 7 bases. The CDR3 sequence is 15 residues long. Trimming at V came to 0 bases and at J to 7 bases, leaving 6 bases not matched to a gene. The germline gives CDR1 SGHTA, CDR2 FQGNSA. CDR3 DNA sequence: TGTGCCAGCAGCTTAGCGGGAGGGAACATGAATGAGCAGTTCTTC. It codes for CASSLAGGNMNEQFF.